This T cell receptor (beta chain) was captured by sequencing in a study of T-cell memory formation after mild COVID-19. Study at large: Largely, TCR clusters stayed within a single donor. Study-level points and caveats: Researchers found some responding clones in pre-infection memory, a sign that cross-reactive memory joined. Second-wave clones peaking on day 37 lacked confirmed SARS-CoV-2 specificity.

The CDR3 runs to 13 residues. CDR1 is SQVTM and CDR2 is ANQGSEA in the germline V gene. The V end lost 1 base, the J end lost 0 bases, and 7 bases lay between the germline ends. MiXCR, run by TCRdb on the 5' RACE reads, gives a single entry per CDR3 protein. The sample has around 470,000 distinct CDR3 sequences, 15% to 25% seen once. This clonotype was observed a handful of times. What it binds is not known. J is TRBJ2-7 and V is TRBV29-1; D is unresolved. The sample consisted of PBMCs or a T cell subset sorted from them (not recorded which). The sequence came from an adult woman who had mild COVID-19 (a few samples of this study predate the infection). Cell type and time point are not known. The chain's CDR3 is CSVEGRYSYEQYF. CDR3 coding DNA: TGCAGCGTTGAAGGAAGGTACTCCTACGAGCAGTACTTC.